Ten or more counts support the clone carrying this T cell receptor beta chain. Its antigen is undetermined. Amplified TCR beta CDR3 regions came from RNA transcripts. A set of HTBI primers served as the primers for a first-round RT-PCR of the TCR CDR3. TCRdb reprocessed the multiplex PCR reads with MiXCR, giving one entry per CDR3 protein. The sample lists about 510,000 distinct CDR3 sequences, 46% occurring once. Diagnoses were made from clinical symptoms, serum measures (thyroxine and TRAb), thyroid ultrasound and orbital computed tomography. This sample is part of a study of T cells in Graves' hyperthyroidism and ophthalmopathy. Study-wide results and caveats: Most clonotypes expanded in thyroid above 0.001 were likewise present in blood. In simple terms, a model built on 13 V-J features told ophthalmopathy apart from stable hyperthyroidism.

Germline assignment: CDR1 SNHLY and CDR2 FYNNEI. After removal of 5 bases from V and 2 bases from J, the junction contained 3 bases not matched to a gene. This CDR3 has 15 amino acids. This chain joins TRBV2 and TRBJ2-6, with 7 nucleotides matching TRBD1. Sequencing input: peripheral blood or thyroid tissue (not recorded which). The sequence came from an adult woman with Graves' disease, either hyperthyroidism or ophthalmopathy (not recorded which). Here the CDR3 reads CASSPGTAGANVLTF. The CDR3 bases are TGTGCCAGCAGTCCTGGGACAGCTGGGGCCAACGTCCTGACTTTC. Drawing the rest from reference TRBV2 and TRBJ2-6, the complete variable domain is EPEVTQTPSHQVTQMGQEVILRCVPISNHLYFYWYRQILGQKVEFLVSFYNNEISEKSEIFDDQFSVERPDGSNFTLKIRSTKLEDSAMYFCASSPGTAGANVLTFGAGSRLTVL.